The rows below give T cell receptor beta chains drawn from one sample of a study of cytomegalovirus exposure and HLA in healthy donors. The repertoire was sequenced with immunoSEQ multiplex PCR; TCRdb's copy has only in-frame clones and lacks some. This table holds over 150,000 clones, over 80% found once. The sequenced sample consisted of PBMCs. Source of these receptors: a human donor in good health. Both conserved end residues are part of each CDR3. A D gene is named only where the DNA matches it firmly. Size is omitted from some rows. Given values are once, few, many or a class for expanded clones.

CDR3 protein,CDR3 DNA,V gene,CDR3 length,clone size,D gene,J gene
CASSRAGPYEQYF,TGTGCCAGCAGCCGCGCGGGGCCCTACGAGCAGTACTTC,TRBV7-8,13,.,.,TRBJ2-7
CASSLAGAGALETQYF,TGTGCCAGCAGCTTGGCCGGAGCGGGGGCGCTAGAGACCCAGTACTTC,TRBV5-1,16,.,TRBD2,TRBJ2-5
CASTGGPGQGDYEQYF,TGTGCCAGCACCGGAGGACCGGGACAGGGCGATTACGAGCAGTACTTC,TRBV2,16,.,TRBD1,TRBJ2-7
CASRWGAWSYEQYF,TGTGCCAGCAGGTGGGGAGCGTGGTCCTACGAGCAGTACTTC,TRBV6-5,14,.,.,TRBJ2-7
CASSEEIQGWAYEQYF,TGTGCCAGCAGTGAAGAGATCCAGGGATGGGCCTACGAGCAGTACTTC,TRBV6-1,16,.,.,TRBJ2-7
CASADRRSNYGYTF,TGTGCCAGTGCCGACAGGCGCTCTAACTATGGCTACACCTTC,TRBV7-2,14,once,.,TRBJ1-2
CASSLSAGVIDTQYF,TGTGCCAGCAGCTTATCGGCAGGGGTAATAGATACGCAGTATTTT,TRBV7-2,15,.,.,TRBJ2-3
CASSIAWGGGYGYTF,TGTGCCAGTAGTATAGCTTGGGGGGGTGGCTATGGCTACACCTTC,TRBV19,15,.,.,TRBJ1-2
CASSLEGTIHGYTF,TGTGCCAGCAGCTTAGAAGGGACAATCCATGGCTACACCTTC,TRBV11-2,14,once,.,TRBJ1-2
CASSLAGGRDEQFF,TGTGCCAGCAGCCTAGCGGGGGGTCGCGATGAGCAGTTCTTC,TRBV5-4,14,once,TRBD2,TRBJ2-1
CASRLTGGKGRNTIYF,TGTGCCAGCCGACTTACAGGGGGAAAAGGTCGAAACACCATATATTTT,TRBV5-8,16,.,TRBD1,TRBJ1-3
CASSLVSTPGGYTF,TGTGCCAGCAGCTTAGTAAGCACCCCTGGTGGCTACACCTTC,TRBV11-2,14,once,.,TRBJ1-2
CASSWTGTSVYNEQFF,TGTGCCAGCAGTTGGACCGGGACTAGCGTCTACAATGAGCAGTTCTTC,TRBV27,16,.,TRBD2,TRBJ2-1
CASDRERETQYF,TGTGCCAGTGACAGGGAACGAGAGACCCAGTACTTC,TRBV2,12,.,TRBD1,TRBJ2-5
CASSESGTGYPRQYF,TGTGCCAGCAGTGAATCGGGGACAGGGTACCCTCGGCAGTACTTC,TRBV25-1,15,once,TRBD1,TRBJ2-7
CASSSGGFYGYTF,TGTGCCAGCAGTTCTGGGGGCTTCTATGGCTACACCTTC,TRBV27,13,.,.,TRBJ1-2
CASSQAVQVAEAFF,TGCGCCAGCAGCCAAGCCGTTCAGGTGGCTGAAGCTTTCTTT,TRBV4-3,14,.,.,TRBJ1-1
CASSLDVQETQYF,TGTGCCAGCAGCTTGGATGTACAAGAGACCCAGTACTTC,TRBV5-4,13,.,.,TRBJ2-5
CASSLDKNYGYTF,TGTGCCAGCAGTTTAGACAAAAACTATGGCTACACCTTC,TRBV27,13,.,.,TRBJ1-2
CASSLRRGGPYEQYF,TGCGCCAGCAGCCTCCGAAGGGGTGGCCCCTACGAGCAGTACTTC,TRBV4-1,15,.,.,TRBJ2-7
CASSAASAENSPLHF,TGTGCCAGCAGTGCGGCCTCAGCTGAGAATTCACCCCTCCACTTT,TRBV6-5,15,.,.,TRBJ1-6
CASSRESQNEKLFF,TGCGCCAGCAGCCGGGAGTCCCAGAATGAAAAACTGTTTTTT,TRBV5-1,14,.,.,TRBJ1-4
CASSPDSSGEQYF,TGTGCCAGCTCACCAGATTCCTCGGGCGAGCAGTACTTC,TRBV18,13,.,.,TRBJ2-7
CASSQQHRDRAYNEQFF,TGCGCCAGCAGCCAACAGCACCGGGACAGGGCCTACAATGAGCAGTTCTTC,TRBV4-3,17,.,TRBD1,TRBJ2-1
CASSLNGQGSNSPLHF,TGCGCCAGCAGCTTAAATGGACAGGGGAGTAATTCACCCCTCCACTTT,TRBV5-1,16,.,TRBD1,TRBJ1-6
CASIGGNTGELFF,TGTGCCAGTATAGGGGGGAACACCGGGGAGCTGTTTTTT,TRBV7-6,13,.,.,TRBJ2-2